These 17 T cell receptor beta chains were all obtained from the same sample, sequenced in a study of radiation and T cells in renal cell carcinoma. Sequenced by immunoSEQ multiplex PCR; TCRdb stores in-frame clones only, minus some. The table records about 90,000 clones, around 80% of them present only once. The time point was: blood 4 weeks post-SBRT, at nephrectomy. Treatment denoted: 15 Gy SBRT to primary tumor, nephrectomy 4 weeks later. Sample: blood, taken from a patient whose treatment included radiotherapy and nephrectomy. These receptors all stem from a man in his fifties or sixties with renal cell carcinoma.

The chain recombines TRBV29-1 with TRBJ2-3; D might be TRBD2 (6 bases). Per the germline V gene, CDR1 is SQVTM and CDR2 is ANQGSEA. The CDR3 has 13 residues. V was pared by 2 bases and J by 2 bases, with 8 bases between. CDR3 in amino acids: CSVERRDTDTQYF. In DNA form, the CDR3 reads TGCAGCGTTGAACGGAGGGACACAGATACGCAGTATTTT.

This clone was recorded once. This rearrangement joins TRBV6-5 to TRBJ2-7, with D perhaps matching TRBD1 (5 bases). The CDR3 consists of 14 residues. Per the germline V gene, CDR1 is MNHEY and CDR2 is SVGAGI. Trimming took off 4 bases at V and 6 bases at J, with 16 bases between the two ends. CDR3 in amino acids: CASSLGWARGEQYF. CDR3 DNA sequence: TGTGCCAGCAGTTTAGGGTGGGCTAGGGGCGAGCAGTACTTC.

The chain links TRBV7-9 to TRBJ2-7; D is unclear. CDR1 is SEHNR and CDR2 is FQNEAQ in the germline V gene (reference sequence). Trimming removed 2 bases from V and 6 bases from J, with 14 bases in between. This CDR3 is 14 amino acids long. The CDR3 region is CASSLTSEGVEQYF. The CDR3 DNA follows: TGTGCCAGCAGCTTAACGTCGGAAGGCGTCGAGCAGTACTTC.

The rearrangement uses TRBV29-1 and TRBJ2-3; D is ambiguous. The CDR3 runs to 12 residues. Germline V lookup: CDR1 SQVTM, CDR2 ANQGSEA. Between the trimmed V and J ends, which lost 8 bases and 1 base, there was a span of 10 bases. This chain's CDR3 is CSHSYRTDTQYF. CDR3 nucleotides: TGCAGCCACTCCTACCGCACAGATACGCAGTATTTT.

Only one count was recorded for this clone. This rearrangement joins TRBV27 to TRBJ2-7, with 9 nucleotides matching TRBD1. Germline V gives CDR1 MNHEY, CDR2 SMNVEV (reference sequence). V lost 4 bases, J lost 7 bases, and 14 bases stayed unmatched. The CDR3 contains 16 residues. The CDR3 bases are TGTGCCAGCAGTTCCCTGACGGGACAGGGTAGGGTAGAGCAGTACTTC. It encodes CASSSLTGQGRVEQYF.

CDR3 DNA sequence: TGTGCCAGCAGTGAATCCCCGACCCAGCCCTATGGCTACACCTTC. Translation: CASSESPTQPYGYTF. The rearrangement joins TRBV6-1 to TRBJ1-2; D gene uncertain. V was cut by 2 bases and J by 4 bases, with 14 bases left in between. The CDR3 is 15 residues long. The germline V gene has CDR1 MNHNS and CDR2 SASEGT.

The chain couples TRBV7-8 to TRBJ2-1, with 7 positions matching TRBD2. The J segment lost 3 bases and the V segment lost 7 bases, leaving 0 bases of the junction unmatched. The CDR3 totals 12 residues. CDR1 is SGHVS, CDR2 FQNEAQ, per germline. CDR3 loop: CASTGGYNEQFF. The CDR3 DNA follows: TGTGCCAGCACGGGAGGCTACAATGAGCAGTTCTTC.

V usage is TRBV5-1 and J usage is TRBJ1-4; 8 bases are a match to TRBD1. Germline CDR1 SGHRS, CDR2 YFSETQ. The CDR3 is made up of 15 amino acids. The V gene end was trimmed by 4 bases and the J gene end by 2 bases; junction bases not matched to a gene: 4. This chain's CDR3 is CASSINRGTNEKLFF. CDR3 nucleotide sequence: TGCGCCAGCAGCATAAACAGGGGGACTAATGAAAAACTGTTTTTT.

This clone came up many times. V usage is TRBV29-1 and J usage is TRBJ2-2, with D possibly being TRBD2 (5 bases). The germline V gene encodes CDR1 SQVTM and CDR2 ANQGSEA. The CDR3 sequence is 14 residues long. Trimming removed 3 bases from V and 4 bases from J, with 12 bases in between. Here the CDR3 reads CSVDDDGITGELFF. The CDR3, as DNA: TGCAGCGTTGATGACGACGGGATCACCGGGGAGCTGTTTTTT.

V usage is TRBV7-9 and J usage is TRBJ2-1; perhaps TRBD2 as D (6 bases). CDR1 SEHNR and CDR2 FQNEAQ come from the germline V gene (reference sequence). The CDR3 totals 11 residues. The CDR3 spells CVRDFHNEQFF. The CDR3 DNA reads as TGTGTACGGGACTTCCACAATGAGCAGTTCTTC.

The chain employs TRBV7-9 and TRBJ1-1, with 8 bases lining up with TRBD1. The CDR3 has 14 amino acids. Looked up from germline, CDR1 is SEHNR and CDR2 is FQNEAQ (reference sequence). After removal of 5 bases from V and 1 base from J, the junction contained 3 bases not matched to a gene. Written as DNA, the CDR3 is TGTGCCAGCAGCGCGGGACAGGCGAACACTGAAGCTTTCTTT. Translating gives CASSAGQANTEAFF.

This clone was detected many times. This rearrangement joins TRBV30 to TRBJ2-7; TRBD1 matches 7 bases. This CDR3 is built from 11 residues. Germline loops: CDR1 GTSNPN, CDR2 SVGIG (reference sequence). With V trimmed by 2 bases and J by 7 bases, 2 bases remained unmatched. The CDR3: CAWSPQGEQYF. The CDR3 DNA is TGTGCCTGGAGTCCACAGGGGGAGCAGTACTTC.

The chain is built from TRBV28 and TRBJ2-7, with 11 positions matching TRBD1. Germline V gene data show CDR1 as MDHEN and CDR2 as SYDVKM. The CDR3 is 15 amino acids. After removal of 6 bases from V and 2 bases from J, the junction contained 6 bases not matched to a gene. CDR3 loop: CASRAPGQGAYEQYF. As DNA, the CDR3 is TGTGCCAGCAGGGCCCCGGGACAGGGGGCCTACGAGCAGTACTTC.

The V gene is TRBV30, the J gene TRBJ1-3; unclear D gene. From germline, CDR1 is GTSNPN and CDR2 SVGIG (reference sequence). This CDR3 has 14 amino acids. V lost 1 base to trimming and J lost 4 bases, with 11 bases between them. CDR3 nucleotides: TGTGCCTGGAGTGCGCTAAACCCCGGAAACACCATATATTTT. Protein: CAWSALNPGNTIYF.

The CDR3 bases are TGCGCCAGCAGCTTGGCAGGGGACTATGGCTACACCTTC. Encoded protein: CASSLAGDYGYTF. The chain employs TRBV5-1 and TRBJ1-2, with D possibly being TRBD1 (6 bases). The CDR3 has 13 residues. The V gene's germline CDR1 is SGHRS and CDR2 YFSETQ. The germline V and J ends were trimmed by 0 bases and 3 bases, with 6 bases remaining between them.

The genes are TRBV18 and TRBJ2-1, with TRBD2 identical over 9 bases. Germline values: CDR1 KGHSH, CDR2 LQKENI. The CDR3 contains 14 residues. V was pared by 6 bases and J by 3 bases, with 3 bases of the junction left unmatched. DNA of the CDR3: TGTGCCAGCTCGCCTAGCGGGATCTACAATGAGCAGTTCTTC. It yields the protein CASSPSGIYNEQFF.

Only a few counts were recorded for this clone. The rearrangement joins TRBV28 to TRBJ1-2; TRBD1 aligns across 7 bases. The CDR3 has 12 amino acids. Germline assignment: CDR1 MDHEN and CDR2 SYDVKM. J lost 4 bases, V lost 6 bases, and 2 bases had no gene match. As DNA, the CDR3 is TGTGCCAGCAGCCACAGGGGCTATGGCTACACCTTC. This gives the protein CASSHRGYGYTF.